This T cell receptor (beta chain) is drawn from a study of tumor and adjacent non-tumor tissue in lung cancer. The wider study: Patients were aged roughly 30 to 76, 9 to 10 men and roughly five women, stage I to III. General study points: Significantly higher TCR diversity was found in tumor than normal lung.

Three rounds of nested PCR, following a modified ARM-PCR protocol, produced the TCRbeta library. TCRdb ran MiXCR on the multiplex PCR reads and lists one entry per CDR3 protein. There are 81,000 or so distinct CDR3 sequences in the sample; around 75% occur only once, and less than 15% lies in the top ten. As to this clonotype: The antigen is unknown. A junction end diverges from the germline sequence, so it may reflect a read error.

The CDR3 contains 15 residues. Germline CDR1 is MGHRA and CDR2 is YSYEKL. This sample's RNA came from whole unsorted tissue. The rearrangement joins TRBV4-1 to TRBJ1-4; no firm D call. The sequencing input was lung tumor tissue. This TCR was recovered from a woman in her fifties or sixties with non-small cell lung cancer. Written as DNA, the CDR3 is TGCGCCAGTAGCCTCAACATAGCAACTAGTGAAAAACTGTTTTTT. Protein sequence: CASSLNIATSEKLFF.